What follows are 28 T cell receptor beta chains derived from one specimen sequenced in a study of T cells after yellow fever vaccination. TCRdb called the 5' RACE reads again in MiXCR, with one record for every CDR3 protein. The sample records some 560,000 distinct CDR3 sequences, roughly a fifth being singletons. Sequencing was performed on PBMCs, taken 15 days after the yellow fever booster vaccination. The receptors stem from a man aged 30 to 45 who received the YFV17D yellow fever vaccine.

The CDR3 DNA sequence: TGTGCCAGCAGTTATCAAAACACAGATACGCAGTATTTT. Translated: CASSYQNTDTQYF. The chain recombines TRBV6-5 with TRBJ2-3, with D unclear. Germline V gene data show CDR1 as MNHEY and CDR2 as SVGAGI. Trimming shortened V by 3 bases and J by 2 bases, and 6 bases separated the two germline ends. The CDR3 sequence is 13 residues long.

The rearrangement joins TRBV7-9 to TRBJ1-1; D gene unclear. V shed 5 bases and J shed 0 bases, with 7 bases lying between them. The CDR3 sequence is 13 residues long. The germline V gene encodes CDR1 SEHNR and CDR2 FQNEAQ (reference sequence). The CDR3 reads CASSLIVNTEAFF. The CDR3 DNA is TGTGCCAGCAGCCTTATAGTGAACACTGAAGCTTTCTTT.

This clonotype was recorded many times. The chain links TRBV5-5 to TRBJ1-6; possible D gene TRBD1, 6 bases. Germline CDR1 reads SGHKS; CDR2 reads YYEKEE (reference sequence). CDR3 length: 15 residues. The germline V and J ends were trimmed by 2 bases and 6 bases, with 12 bases remaining between them. This CDR3 is CASSLGGQLNSPLHF. In nucleotides, the CDR3 is TGTGCCAGCAGCTTAGGTGGACAGCTTAATTCACCCCTCCACTTT.

The chain uses TRBV10-3 and TRBJ1-4; D is unclear. Germline-derived CDR1 and CDR2 are ENHRY and SYGVKD. With 4 bases removed from V and 7 bases from J, the gap between germline ends came to 13 bases. This CDR3 is 14 amino acids long. In DNA form, the CDR3 reads TGTGCCATCAGTGGGACGAACCGGGGTGAAAAACTGTTTTTT. As protein: CAISGTNRGEKLFF.

This clonotype was picked up a small number of times. The chain carries TRBV25-1 and TRBJ2-2; unclear D gene. Germline CDR1 is MGHDK and CDR2 is SYGVNS. V was trimmed by 2 bases and J by 1 base, leaving 8 bases between them. This CDR3 contains 15 residues. The CDR3 loop reads CASSEIGRNTGELFF. CDR3 DNA: TGTGCCAGCAGTGAAATTGGCAGGAACACCGGGGAGCTGTTTTTT.

The genes are TRBV9 and TRBJ2-4; 10 bases are shared with TRBD1. This CDR3 contains 15 residues. Germline CDR1 is SGDLS and CDR2 is YYNGEE. The V gene end was trimmed by 0 bases and the J gene end by 8 bases; junction bases not matched to a gene: 5. CDR3 DNA sequence: TGTGCCAGCAGCGTAGGTGGACAGGGGGTTGACATTCAGTACTTC. This gives the protein CASSVGGQGVDIQYF.

J is TRBJ2-1 and V is TRBV4-3; D possibly corresponds to TRBD2 (6 bases). This CDR3 has 15 amino acids. V was pared by 0 bases and J by 8 bases, with 14 bases between. Germline V gene sequence: CDR1 LGHNA, CDR2 YSLEER. The chain's CDR3 is CASSQDSGGEDEQFF. The CDR3 DNA reads TGCGCCAGCAGCCAAGATAGCGGAGGGGAGGATGAGCAGTTCTTC.

This clonotype has just a few counts. The J gene is TRBJ2-7, the V gene TRBV5-1; TRBD2 aligns across 7 bases. Germline lookup yields CDR1 SGHRS and CDR2 YFSETQ. The length of the CDR3 is 17 residues. The V gene end was trimmed by 0 bases and the J gene end by 7 bases; junction bases not matched to a gene: 16. The CDR3 protein is CASSLEVGGSLGSEQYF. The CDR3 DNA follows: TGCGCCAGCAGCTTGGAGGTCGGCGGGAGCCTCGGTTCGGAGCAGTACTTC.

The genes are TRBV20-1 and TRBJ2-1; 14 positions match TRBD2. Germline CDR1 reads DFQATT; CDR2 reads SNEGSKA (reference sequence). The CDR3 spans 15 residues. Trimming removed 6 bases from V and 5 bases from J; junction bases left unmatched: 6. CDR3 nucleotide sequence: TGCAGTGCACGGACTAGCGGGAGGTCCCACAATGAGCAGTTCTTC. It codes for CSARTSGRSHNEQFF.

The chain has TRBV6-1 and TRBJ2-6, with TRBD1 matching over 7 bases. The CDR3 spans 18 residues. Per the germline V gene, CDR1 is MNHNS and CDR2 is SASEGT. J lost 4 bases, V lost 6 bases, and 15 bases had no gene match. The CDR3 DNA reads as TGTGCCAGCAGCCTGACAGGGCAGAGGGGGTGGGGGGCCAACGTCCTGACTTTC. Its translation: CASSLTGQRGWGANVLTF.

The chain links TRBV4-3 to TRBJ2-1, with 7 bases that match TRBD2. V was clipped by 1 base and J by 6 bases; unmatched bases: 9. Germline values: CDR1 LGHNA, CDR2 YSLEER. This CDR3 spans 16 amino acids. CDR3 DNA: TGCGCCAGCAGCCAAGCGAGGGCGGGGGTGCCCAATGAGCAGTTCTTC. This encodes CASSQARAGVPNEQFF.

This clonotype was counted ten times or more. V usage is TRBV20-1 and J usage is TRBJ1-6; 9 bases fit TRBD1. The CDR3 loop spans 14 amino acids. Germline V gene lookup returns CDR1 DFQATT and CDR2 SNEGSKA (reference sequence). Unmatched junction bases numbered 6, after V lost 0 bases and J lost 12 bases. The CDR3 loop is CSARDSTGGLPLHF. The CDR3 coding sequence is TGCAGTGCTAGAGATTCAACAGGGGGCCTACCCCTCCACTTT.

The chain recombines TRBV6-2 or TRBV6-3 with TRBJ2-2; D not certain. The CDR3 loop spans 14 amino acids. Germline-derived CDR1 and CDR2 are MNHEY and SVGEGT. Trimming took 6 bases from V and 2 from J, leaving 10 bases between them. CDR3 nucleotide sequence: TGTGCCAGCAGCCCGACTCTAAACACCGGGGAGCTGTTTTTT. It encodes CASSPTLNTGELFF.

The rearrangement uses TRBV24-1 and TRBJ2-5, with D tentatively TRBD1 (5 bases). The V gene lost 1 base and the J gene lost 5 bases, with 10 bases spanning the gap. Germline CDR1 is KGHDR and CDR2 is SFDVKD. This CDR3 is 14 amino acids long. As DNA, the CDR3 is TGTGCCACCAGTGATTTTCAGGGTAGGGAGACCCAGTACTTC. Translated: CATSDFQGRETQYF.

The genes are TRBV12-3 or TRBV12-4 and TRBJ2-6; TRBD1 might be the D (5 bases). The CDR3 extends over 16 amino acids. Trimming left V 6 bases short and J 6 bases short, with 18 bases between. The CDR3 region has the DNA TGTGCCAGCAGCCTCGCTGGGGCAATGGTGGCCAACGTCCTGACTTTC. The encoded protein is CASSLAGAMVANVLTF.

This clonotype was picked up a small number of times. The rearrangement joins TRBV19 to TRBJ1-1; D gene unclear. Germline V gene lookup returns CDR1 LNHDA and CDR2 SQIVND (reference sequence). V was shortened by 3 bases and J by 2 bases, with 16 bases between the two germline ends. This CDR3 has 16 amino acids. The CDR3 bases are TGTGCCAGTAGTATTGGGAGAGGCTATACCAACACTGAAGCTTTCTTT. Residues: CASSIGRGYTNTEAFF.

This clonotype was seen a few times. The CDR3 DNA is TGCGCCAGCAGCCAAGATCCCGACGAAAACATTCAGTACTTC. Its protein product is CASSQDPDENIQYF. V is TRBV4-3 and J is TRBJ2-4, with D hard to call. Germline assignment: CDR1 LGHNA and CDR2 YSLEER. This CDR3 has 14 residues. Trimming took off 0 bases at V and 5 bases at J, with 8 bases between the two ends.

This clonotype was counted a few times. The chain uses TRBV12-3 or TRBV12-4 and TRBJ2-6; 7 nucleotides agree with TRBD2. This CDR3 comprises 15 residues. V gave up 5 bases and J gave up 3 bases; unmatched junction bases: 4. The CDR3 protein is CASSPRGNGANVLTF. The CDR3, as DNA: TGTGCCAGCAGTCCGCGGGGGAATGGGGCCAACGTCCTGACTTTC.

The chain joins TRBV30 to TRBJ1-2; the D gene is possibly TRBD1 (5 bases). Trimming took 2 bases from V and 6 from J, leaving 10 bases between them. The CDR3 has 12 amino acids. Germline V gives CDR1 GTSNPN, CDR2 SVGIG (reference sequence). CDR3 coding DNA: TGTGCCTGGAGTTATGGGGCCCATGGCTACACCTTC. Its protein product is CAWSYGAHGYTF. Combining the CDR3 with reference TRBV30 and TRBJ1-2 gives the whole variable domain SQTIHQWPATLVQPVGSPLSLECTVEGTSNPNLYWYRQAAGRGLQLLFYSVGIGQISSEVPQNLSASRPQDRQFILSSKKLLLSDSGFYLCAWSYGAHGYTFGSGTRLTVV.

This chain connects TRBV18 to TRBJ2-3; TRBD1 is a possible D gene (5 bases). The germline CDR1 and CDR2 sequences are KGHSH and LQKENI. The CDR3 is 17 amino acids. V was trimmed by 1 base and J by 4 bases, leaving 18 bases between them. Written as DNA, the CDR3 is TGTGCCAGCTCACCACTTGACGGGCCCAGGGCGGCAGATACGCAGTATTTT. The encoded protein is CASSPLDGPRAADTQYF.

CDR3 sequence: CSASLSPGETQYF. In DNA, the CDR3 is TGCAGTGCTAGTCTCTCCCCGGGGGAGACCCAGTACTTC. The chain recombines TRBV20-1 with TRBJ2-5; the D gene is possibly TRBD2 (5 bases). Trimming stripped 3 bases from V and 5 bases from J, with 13 bases between. Germline lookup yields CDR1 DFQATT and CDR2 SNEGSKA (reference sequence). This CDR3 region has 13 residues.

This clonotype showed up just a few times. The rearrangement links TRBV18 to TRBJ1-5, with D maybe TRBD1 (5 bases). This CDR3 has 15 residues. Germline V gene sequence: CDR1 KGHSH, CDR2 LQKENI. Trimming took 3 bases from V and 7 from J, leaving 16 bases between them. The CDR3 nucleotides read TGTGCCAGCTCACCGTCAGGGCCCTCAAGCCAGCCCCAGCATTTT. Amino acid sequence: CASSPSGPSSQPQHF.

This clonotype was seen a single time. This chain joins TRBV28 and TRBJ2-5; 12 nucleotides match TRBD2. The V and J ends lost 2 bases and 5 bases, in that order; junction bases with no gene match: 15. The CDR3 runs to 19 residues. Germline CDR1 reads MDHEN; CDR2 reads SYDVKM. This CDR3 reads CASSLVPATSGRNLETQYF. The CDR3 DNA reads as TGTGCCAGCAGTTTAGTTCCTGCGACTAGCGGGAGAAATTTGGAGACCCAGTACTTC.

This clonotype showed up just a few times. The chain recombines TRBV7-2 with TRBJ2-7, with a weak D call TRBD2 (6 bases). The germline gives CDR1 SGHTA, CDR2 FQGNSA. This CDR3 comprises 17 residues. Deletions cut 4 bases from V and 2 bases from J, with 21 bases between. The CDR3 sequence is CASSSLREVLSTYEQYF. The CDR3 DNA reads TGTGCCAGCAGCTCCCTAAGGGAGGTTCTTTCAACCTACGAGCAGTACTTC.

The genes are TRBV18 and TRBJ2-3; D is ambiguous. Germline V CDR1 and CDR2: KGHSH, LQKENI. The CDR3 contains 15 residues. V was pared by 1 base and J by 5 bases, with 13 bases between. The CDR3 nucleotides read TGTGCCAGCTCACCACTACAGCCTTGGAGAGATACGCAGTATTTT. It yields the protein CASSPLQPWRDTQYF.

The chain couples TRBV21-1 to TRBJ2-1; the table assigns TRBD2, which was not confirmed against the DNA. TRBV21-1 corresponds to a pseudogene. The CDR3 is 19 amino acids. Written as DNA, the CDR3 is TGTGCCAGCAGCATCCAGACTAGCGGGATAGGGTTCTCCTACAATGAGCAGTTCTTC. Translated: CASSIQTSGIGFSYNEQFF.

This clonotype was observed a few times. V and J are TRBV4-1 and TRBJ2-3, with D possibly TRBD2 on 6 matching bases. V gave up 8 bases and J gave up 4 bases, with 16 bases separating them. Germline V gene data show CDR1 as MGHRA and CDR2 as YSYEKL. This CDR3 contains 14 residues. The CDR3, as DNA: TGCGCCAGCGCCCCAGGCCCGGGGGCAGATACGCAGTATTTT. This translates into CASAPGPGADTQYF.

The chain recombines TRBV20-1 with TRBJ2-3; TRBD2 matches 9 bases. The CDR3 runs to 13 residues. Germline assignment: CDR1 DFQATT and CDR2 SNEGSKA (reference sequence). V gave up 1 base and J gave up 4 bases; unmatched junction bases: 0. The CDR3 nucleotides read TGCAGTGCTAGAGTAGCGGGAGCAGATACGCAGTATTTT. It specifies CSARVAGADTQYF.